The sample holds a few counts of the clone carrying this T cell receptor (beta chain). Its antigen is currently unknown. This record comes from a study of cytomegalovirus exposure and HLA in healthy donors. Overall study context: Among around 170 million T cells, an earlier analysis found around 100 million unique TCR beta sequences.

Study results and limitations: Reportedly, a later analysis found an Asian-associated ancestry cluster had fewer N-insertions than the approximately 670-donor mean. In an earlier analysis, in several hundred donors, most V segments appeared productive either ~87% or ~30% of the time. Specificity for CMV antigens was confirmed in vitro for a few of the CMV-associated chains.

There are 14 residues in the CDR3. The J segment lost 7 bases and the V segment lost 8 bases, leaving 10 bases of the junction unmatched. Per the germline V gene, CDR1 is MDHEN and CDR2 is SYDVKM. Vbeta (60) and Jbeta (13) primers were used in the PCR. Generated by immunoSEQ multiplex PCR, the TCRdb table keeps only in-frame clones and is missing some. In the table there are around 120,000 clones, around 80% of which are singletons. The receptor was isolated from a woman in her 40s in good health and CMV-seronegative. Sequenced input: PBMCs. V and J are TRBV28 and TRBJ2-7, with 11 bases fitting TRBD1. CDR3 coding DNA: TGTGCCAGCTGGGACCGGGACAGGGGGATGGAGCAGTACTTC. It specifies CASWDRDRGMEQYF.